This TCR beta chain originates from a study of blood T cell repertoires in COVID-19. Across the study: Acute and convalescent COVID-19 specimens originated in the United States, Italy and Spain. PBMCs, B-cell-depleted T cells, or T cells provided the cDNA or gDNA that made up the material.

Looked up from germline, CDR1 is MGHDK and CDR2 is SYGVNS. J was trimmed by 7 bases and V by 3 bases; bases with no gene match: 4. The CDR3 has 15 residues. Original analysis: For nucleated cells, counts were estimated from reference gene primer amplification. Sequencing was performed with immunoSEQ multiplex PCR; in TCRdb, only in-frame clones are kept and a portion is missing. V, J and clone size reflect that table, while D and trimming were determined from the DNA. The data contain around 47,000 clones, approximately 71% of them singletons. V is TRBV25-1 and J is TRBJ1-6; 9 nucleotides match TRBD1. The sequence was collected from a man aged 80 or over with acute or convalescent COVID-19. Sequences were obtained from peripheral blood. The DNA for the CDR3 is TGTGCCAGCAGTGACCGGACAGGGGAGAATTCACCCCTCCACTTT. It is translated as CASSDRTGENSPLHF.